This T cell receptor beta chain was sequenced for a study of human T cells and chemical hapten exposure. The sample holds a few counts of this clonotype. Each CDR3 protein is one row after TCRdb ran MiXCR on the RACE reads. Here the sample spans 74,000 or so distinct CDR3 sequences, around 11% being singletons. This CDR3 has 13 residues. The time point here: patch test 1, 2 weeks after DPC sensitization. Treatment of the sample: therapeutic diphenylcyclopropenone sensitization with weekly scalp DPC. J is TRBJ2-7 and V is TRBV21-1; TRBD1, the table's D call, was not compared with the DNA. TRBV21-1 is a recognized pseudogene. The specimen comprised whole blood, sampled in connection with sensitization to the hapten diphenylcyclopropenone (DPC). The source of this sequence is an older woman with alopecia areata. Some clones in this sample may be carry-over from other donors' samples. Written as DNA, the CDR3 is TGTGCCAGCACTTATCCCGGCTCCTACGAGCAGTACTTC. Encoded protein: CASTYPGSYEQYF.